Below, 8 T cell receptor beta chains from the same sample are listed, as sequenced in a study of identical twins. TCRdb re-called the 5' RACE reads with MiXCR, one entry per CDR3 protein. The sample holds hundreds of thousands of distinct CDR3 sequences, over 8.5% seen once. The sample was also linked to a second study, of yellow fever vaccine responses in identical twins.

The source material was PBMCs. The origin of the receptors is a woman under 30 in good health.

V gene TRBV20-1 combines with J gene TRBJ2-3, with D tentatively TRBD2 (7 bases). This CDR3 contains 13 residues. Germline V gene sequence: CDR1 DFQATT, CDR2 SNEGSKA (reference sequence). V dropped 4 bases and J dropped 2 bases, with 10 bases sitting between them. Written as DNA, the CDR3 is TGCAGTGCTACGGGGGGCAACACAGATACGCAGTATTTT. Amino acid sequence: CSATGGNTDTQYF.

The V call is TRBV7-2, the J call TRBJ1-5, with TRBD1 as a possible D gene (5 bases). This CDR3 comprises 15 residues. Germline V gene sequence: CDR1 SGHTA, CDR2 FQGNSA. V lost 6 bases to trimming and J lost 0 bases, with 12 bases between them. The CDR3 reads CASSATADSNQPQHF. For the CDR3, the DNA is TGTGCCAGCAGTGCGACAGCCGATAGCAATCAGCCCCAGCATTTT.

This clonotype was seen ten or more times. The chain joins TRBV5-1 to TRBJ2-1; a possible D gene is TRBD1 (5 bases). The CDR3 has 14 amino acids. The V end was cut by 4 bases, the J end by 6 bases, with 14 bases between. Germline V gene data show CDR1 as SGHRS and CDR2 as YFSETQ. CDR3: CASSPWQGSNEQFF. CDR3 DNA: TGCGCCAGCAGCCCATGGCAGGGCTCCAATGAGCAGTTCTTC.

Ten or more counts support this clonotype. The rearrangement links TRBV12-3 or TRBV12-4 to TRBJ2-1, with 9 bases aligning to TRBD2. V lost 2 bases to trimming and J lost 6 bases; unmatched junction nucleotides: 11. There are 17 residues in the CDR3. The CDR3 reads CASSLRRASGMGNEQFF. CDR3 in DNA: TGTGCCAGCAGTTTACGGAGAGCTAGCGGGATGGGCAATGAGCAGTTCTTC.

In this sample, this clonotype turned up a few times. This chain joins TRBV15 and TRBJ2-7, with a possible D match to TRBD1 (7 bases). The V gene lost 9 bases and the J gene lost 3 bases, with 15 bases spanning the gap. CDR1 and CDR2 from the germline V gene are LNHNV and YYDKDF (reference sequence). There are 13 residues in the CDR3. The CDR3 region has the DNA TGTGCCACGCGGGACAGTAGAGACTACGAGCAGTACTTC. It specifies CATRDSRDYEQYF. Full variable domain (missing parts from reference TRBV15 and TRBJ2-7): DAMVIQNPRYQVTQFGKPVTLSCSQTLNHNVMYWYQQKSSQAPKLLFHYYDKDFNNEADTPDNFQSRRPNTSFCFLDIRSPGLGDTAMYLCATRDSRDYEQYFGPGTRLTVT.

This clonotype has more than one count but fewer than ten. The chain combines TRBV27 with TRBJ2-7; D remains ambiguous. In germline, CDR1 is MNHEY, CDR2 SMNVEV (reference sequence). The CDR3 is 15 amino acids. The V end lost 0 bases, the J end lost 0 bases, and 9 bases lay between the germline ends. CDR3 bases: TGTGCCAGCAGTTTATCTTGGCGGAGCTCCTACGAGCAGTACTTC. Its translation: CASSLSWRSSYEQYF.

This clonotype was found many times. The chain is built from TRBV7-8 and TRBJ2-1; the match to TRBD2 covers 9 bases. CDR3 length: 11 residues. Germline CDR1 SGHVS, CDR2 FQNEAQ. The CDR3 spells CATSGPNEQFF. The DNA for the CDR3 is TGTGCAACTAGCGGGCCGAATGAGCAGTTCTTC.

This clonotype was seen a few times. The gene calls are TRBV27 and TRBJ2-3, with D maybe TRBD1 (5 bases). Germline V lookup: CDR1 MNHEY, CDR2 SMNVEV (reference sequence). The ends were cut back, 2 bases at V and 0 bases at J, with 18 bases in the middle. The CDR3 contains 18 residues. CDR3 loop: CASSLGLGGHPSTDTQYF. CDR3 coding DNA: TGTGCCAGCAGTTTAGGCTTAGGTGGACATCCTAGCACAGATACGCAGTATTTT.